This paragraph covers one TCR beta chain sequence. Antigen unknown. This record comes from a study of shared clonotypes between healthy human individuals. Study conclusions and caveats: Clonotypes not shared had lower generation probabilities than those common to all four donors.

Genomic DNA per cell subset filled all wells of several immunoSEQ plates. Profiled with immunoSEQ multiplex PCR; TCRdb holds only in-frame clones, not every one. This sample has roughly 2.5 million clones, with approximately 90% found just once. This CDR3 is 16 amino acids long. Germline values: CDR1 MDHEN, CDR2 SYDVKM. V was trimmed by 6 bases and J by 7 bases, leaving 24 bases between them. The sample taken for sequencing was naive CD4+ T cells sorted from blood. As for subset: CD45RA+ positively selected. The source of this sequence is a man younger than 30 in good health. The chain is built from TRBV28 and TRBJ2-5, with D perhaps given as TRBD1 or TRBD2 (7 bases each). In DNA form, the CDR3 reads TGTGCCAGCAGCGGCGGGACAGCGGGGAGGTTTGGGACCCAGTACTTC. Translation gives CASSGGTAGRFGTQYF.